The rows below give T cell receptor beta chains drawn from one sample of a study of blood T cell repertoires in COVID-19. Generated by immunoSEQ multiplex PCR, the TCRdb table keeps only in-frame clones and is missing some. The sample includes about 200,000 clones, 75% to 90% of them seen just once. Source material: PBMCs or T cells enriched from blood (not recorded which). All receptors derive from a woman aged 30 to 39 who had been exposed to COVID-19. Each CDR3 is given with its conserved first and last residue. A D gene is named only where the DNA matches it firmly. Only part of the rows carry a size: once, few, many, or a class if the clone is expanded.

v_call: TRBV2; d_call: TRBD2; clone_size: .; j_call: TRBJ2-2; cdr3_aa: CASVLTSGGAGELFF; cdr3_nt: TGTGCCAGCGTCTTGACTAGCGGGGGAGCCGGGGAGCTGTTTTTT
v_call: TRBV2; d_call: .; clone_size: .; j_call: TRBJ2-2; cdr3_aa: CASSPRTLNTGELFF; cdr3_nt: TGTGCCAGCAGCCCTCGGACTCTAAACACCGGGGAGCTGTTTTTT
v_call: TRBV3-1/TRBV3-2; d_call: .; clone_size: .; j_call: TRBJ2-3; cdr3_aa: CASSQTWGGFTDTQYF; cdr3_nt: TGTGCCAGCAGCCAAACCTGGGGGGGCTTCACAGATACGCAGTATTTT
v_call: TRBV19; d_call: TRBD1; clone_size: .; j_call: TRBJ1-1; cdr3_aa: CASSIQDRGREAFF; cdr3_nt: TGTGCCAGTAGTATCCAAGACAGGGGACGTGAAGCTTTCTTT
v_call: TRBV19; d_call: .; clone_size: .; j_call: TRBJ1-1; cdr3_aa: CASTPHMNTEAFF; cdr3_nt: TGTGCCAGTACCCCTCACATGAACACTGAAGCTTTCTTT
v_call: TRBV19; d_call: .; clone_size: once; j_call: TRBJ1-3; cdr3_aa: CASSSPRGSSGNTIYF; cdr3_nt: TGTGCCAGTAGTTCCCCCAGGGGATCCTCTGGAAACACCATATATTTT
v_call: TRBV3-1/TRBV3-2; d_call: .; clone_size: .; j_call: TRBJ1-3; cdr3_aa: CASSLQGLLTSSGNTIYF; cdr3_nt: TGTGCCAGCAGCCTACAGGGATTGCTAACGAGCTCTGGAAACACCATATATTTT
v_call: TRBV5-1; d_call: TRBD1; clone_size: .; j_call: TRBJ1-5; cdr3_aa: CASSWTGAGDQPQHF; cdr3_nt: TGCGCCAGCAGCTGGACAGGGGCGGGGGATCAGCCCCAGCATTTT
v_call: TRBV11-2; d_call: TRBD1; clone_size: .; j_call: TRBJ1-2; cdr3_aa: CASSLSDRERYGYTF; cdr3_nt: TGTGCCAGCAGCCTCTCGGACAGGGAGAGATATGGCTACACCTTC
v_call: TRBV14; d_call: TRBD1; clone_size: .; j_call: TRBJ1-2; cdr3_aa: CASSHPGTGEAGDYGYTF; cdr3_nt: TGTGCCAGCAGCCACCCTGGGACAGGGGAGGCAGGTGACTATGGCTACACCTTC
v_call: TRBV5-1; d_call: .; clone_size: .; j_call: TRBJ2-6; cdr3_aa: CASRDRESGANVLTF; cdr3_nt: TGCGCCAGCAGGGACCGGGAGTCTGGGGCCAACGTCCTGACTTTC
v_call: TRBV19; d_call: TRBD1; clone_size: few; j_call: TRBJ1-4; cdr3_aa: CASSGQGSNEKLFF; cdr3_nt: TGTGCCAGTAGCGGACAGGGCAGTAATGAAAAACTGTTTTTT
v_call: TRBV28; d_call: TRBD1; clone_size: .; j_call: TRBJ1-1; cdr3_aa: CASSMDRAAFF; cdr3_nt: TGTGCCAGCAGTATGGACAGGGCGGCTTTCTTT
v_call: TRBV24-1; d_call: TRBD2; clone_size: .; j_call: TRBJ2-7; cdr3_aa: CATSGPGTSYEQYF; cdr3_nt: TGTGCCACCAGTGGGCCCGGGACTAGCTACGAGCAGTACTTC
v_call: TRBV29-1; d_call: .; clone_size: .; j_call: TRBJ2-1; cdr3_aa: CSVEEGGGGTEFF; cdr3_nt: TGCAGCGTTGAAGAAGGGGGCGGCGGGACCGAGTTCTTC
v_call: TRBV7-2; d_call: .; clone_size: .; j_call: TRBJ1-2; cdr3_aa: CASSLPRVPSLYGYTF; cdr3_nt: TGTGCCAGCAGCCTCCCCCGGGTCCCTTCACTCTATGGCTACACCTTC
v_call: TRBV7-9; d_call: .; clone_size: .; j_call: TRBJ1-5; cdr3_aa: CASSTESQPQHF; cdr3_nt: TGTGCCAGCAGCACCGAAAGCCAGCCCCAGCATTTT
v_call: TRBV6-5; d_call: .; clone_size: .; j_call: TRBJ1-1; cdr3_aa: CASIPGAVVEAFF; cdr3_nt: TGTGCCAGCATCCCAGGGGCTGTAGTGGAAGCTTTCTTT
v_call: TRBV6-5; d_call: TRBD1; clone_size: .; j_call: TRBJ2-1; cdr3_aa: CASRTGTGAYNEQFF; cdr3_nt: TGTGCCAGCAGGACCGGGACAGGGGCCTACAATGAGCAGTTCTTC
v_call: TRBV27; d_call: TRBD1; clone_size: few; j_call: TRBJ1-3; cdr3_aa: CASSRGTGTGNTIYF; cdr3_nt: TGTGCCAGCAGTAGGGGGACAGGGACAGGAAACACCATATATTTT